This T cell receptor beta chain was profiled in a study of breast tumors, draining lymph nodes, adjacent tissues. Study results and limitations: The data were judged consistent with most tumor T cells coming from lymph node and expanding in tumor.

With regard to this clonotype: Antigen specificity is unknown.

TCRdb used MiXCR to reprocess the multiplex PCR reads, holding one entry per CDR3 protein. The data show over 60,000 distinct CDR3 sequences, roughly 44% seen once. This CDR3 comprises 15 residues. Germline CDR1 is SNHLY and CDR2 is FYNNEI. V was clipped by 5 bases and J by 5 bases, with 18 bases between them. The TCR sequence derives from a female donor with breast cancer. Some clones in this sample may be carry-over from other donors' samples. The sequenced sample was breast tumor tissue. The rearrangement links TRBV2 to TRBJ2-5, with D hard to call. CDR3 in DNA: TGTGCCAGCAGTAAAGGTGTCGGCGTGGGGGAGACCCAGTACTTC. This codes for CASSKGVGVGETQYF.